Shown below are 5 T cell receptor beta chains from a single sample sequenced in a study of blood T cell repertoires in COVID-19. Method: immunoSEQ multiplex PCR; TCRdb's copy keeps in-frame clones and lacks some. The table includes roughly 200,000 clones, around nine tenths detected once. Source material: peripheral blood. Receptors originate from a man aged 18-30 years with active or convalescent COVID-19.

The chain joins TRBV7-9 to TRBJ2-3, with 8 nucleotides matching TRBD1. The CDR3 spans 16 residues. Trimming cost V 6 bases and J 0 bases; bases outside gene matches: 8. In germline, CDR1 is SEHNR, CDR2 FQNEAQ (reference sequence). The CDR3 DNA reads TGTGCCAGCAGTTCATACCAGGGGGCTAGCACAGATACGCAGTATTTT. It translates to CASSSYQGASTDTQYF.

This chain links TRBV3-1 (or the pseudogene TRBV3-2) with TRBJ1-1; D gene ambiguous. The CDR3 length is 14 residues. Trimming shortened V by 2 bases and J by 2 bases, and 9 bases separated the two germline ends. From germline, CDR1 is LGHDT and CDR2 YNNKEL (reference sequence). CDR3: CASSQRGGNTEAFF. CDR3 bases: TGTGCCAGCAGCCAACGCGGCGGAAACACTGAAGCTTTCTTT.

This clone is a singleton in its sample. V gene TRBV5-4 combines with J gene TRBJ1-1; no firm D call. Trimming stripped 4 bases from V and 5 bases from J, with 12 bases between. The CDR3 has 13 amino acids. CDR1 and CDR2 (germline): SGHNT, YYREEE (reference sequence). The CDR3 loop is CASSQPGQTEAFF. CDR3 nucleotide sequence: TGTGCCAGCAGCCAACCGGGTCAAACTGAAGCTTTCTTT.

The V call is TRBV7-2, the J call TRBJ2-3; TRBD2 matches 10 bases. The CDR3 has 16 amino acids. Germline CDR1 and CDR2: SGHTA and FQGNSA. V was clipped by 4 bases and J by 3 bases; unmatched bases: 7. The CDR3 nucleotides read TGTGCCAGCAGCTCCAAAACTAGCGGGAAAACAGATACGCAGTATTTT. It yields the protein CASSSKTSGKTDTQYF.

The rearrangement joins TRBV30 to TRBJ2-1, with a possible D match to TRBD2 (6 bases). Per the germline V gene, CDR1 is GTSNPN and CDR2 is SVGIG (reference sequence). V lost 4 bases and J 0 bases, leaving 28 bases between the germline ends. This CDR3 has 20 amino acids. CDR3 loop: CAWMPYTGDLRGSSYNEQFF. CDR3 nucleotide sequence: TGTGCCTGGATGCCCTATACCGGGGACTTAAGGGGCAGCTCCTACAATGAGCAGTTCTTC.